This T cell receptor beta chain was captured by sequencing in a study of human T cells and chemical hapten exposure. The trim removed 4 bases at V and 1 base at J, leaving 3 bases unmatched. There are 15 residues in the CDR3. Germline CDR1 SGHDN, CDR2 FVKESK. In TCRdb, the RACE reads were re-called with MiXCR into one record per CDR3 protein. Among about 68,000 distinct CDR3 sequences listed, about a tenth were seen once. This clonotype was observed many times. Time point: pre-sensitization, week 0. Stated treatment: therapeutic diphenylcyclopropenone sensitization with weekly scalp DPC. The rearrangement links TRBV14 to TRBJ2-3; TRBD1 agrees at 9 bases. This clonotype was sampled from a woman aged 45-59 years with alopecia areata. Some clones in this sample may be carry-over from other donors' samples. This material consisted of whole blood, taken in connection with sensitization to the hapten diphenylcyclopropenone (DPC). CDR3 nucleotides: TGTGCCAGCAGCCCCTGGACAGGGGGCACAGATACGCAGTATTTT. It is translated as CASSPWTGGTDTQYF.